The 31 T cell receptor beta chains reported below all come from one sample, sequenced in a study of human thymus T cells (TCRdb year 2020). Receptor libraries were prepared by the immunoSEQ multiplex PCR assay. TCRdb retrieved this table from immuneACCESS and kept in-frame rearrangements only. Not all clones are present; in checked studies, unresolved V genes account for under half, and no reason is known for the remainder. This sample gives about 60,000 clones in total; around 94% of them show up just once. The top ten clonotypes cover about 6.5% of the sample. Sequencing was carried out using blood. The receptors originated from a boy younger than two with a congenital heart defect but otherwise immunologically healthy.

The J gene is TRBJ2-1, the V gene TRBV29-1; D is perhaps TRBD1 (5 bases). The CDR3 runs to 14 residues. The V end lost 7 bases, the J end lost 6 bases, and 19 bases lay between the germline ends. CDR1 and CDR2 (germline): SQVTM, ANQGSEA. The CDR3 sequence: CSARLTGTRNEQFF. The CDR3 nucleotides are TGCAGCGCCCGGCTCACAGGTACACGCAATGAGCAGTTCTTC.

This CDR3 is CASSYSISGTNYGYTF. Here the CDR3 DNA reads TGTGCCAGCAGTTACTCGATTTCAGGGACTAACTATGGCTACACCTTC. The chain is built from TRBV6-5 and TRBJ1-2, with a weak D call TRBD1 (5 bases). Trimming cost V 0 bases and J 0 bases, with 11 bases left between them. Germline V gene data show CDR1 as MNHEY and CDR2 as SVGAGI. This CDR3 is 16 amino acids long.

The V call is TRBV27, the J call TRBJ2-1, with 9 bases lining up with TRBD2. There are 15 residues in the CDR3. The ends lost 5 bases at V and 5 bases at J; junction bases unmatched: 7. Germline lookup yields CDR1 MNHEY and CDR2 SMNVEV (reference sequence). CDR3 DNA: TGTGCCAGCAGTCTGAGCGGGGGGATCCACAATGAGCAGTTCTTC. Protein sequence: CASSLSGGIHNEQFF.

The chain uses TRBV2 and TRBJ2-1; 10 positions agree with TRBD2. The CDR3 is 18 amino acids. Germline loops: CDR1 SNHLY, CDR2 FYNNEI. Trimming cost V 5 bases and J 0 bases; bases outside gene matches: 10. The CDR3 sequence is CASSRLAGAMSSYNEQFF. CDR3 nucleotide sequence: TGTGCCAGCAGTAGGCTAGCGGGGGCCATGAGCTCCTACAATGAGCAGTTCTTC.

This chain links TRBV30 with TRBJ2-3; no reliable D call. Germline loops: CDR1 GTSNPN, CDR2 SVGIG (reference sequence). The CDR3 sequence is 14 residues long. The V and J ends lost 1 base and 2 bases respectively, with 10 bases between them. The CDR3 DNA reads TGTGCCTGGAGTGAGGGCATTCACACAGATACGCAGTATTTT. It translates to CAWSEGIHTDTQYF. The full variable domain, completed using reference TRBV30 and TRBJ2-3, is SQTIHQWPATLVQPVGSPLSLECTVEGTSNPNLYWYRQAAGRGLQLLFYSVGIGQISSEVPQNLSASRPQDRQFILSSKKLLLSDSGFYLCAWSEGIHTDTQYFGPGTRLTVL.

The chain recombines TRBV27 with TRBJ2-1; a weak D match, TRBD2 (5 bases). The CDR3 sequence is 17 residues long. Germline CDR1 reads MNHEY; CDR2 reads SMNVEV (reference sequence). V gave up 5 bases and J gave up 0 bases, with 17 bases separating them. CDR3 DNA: TGTGCCAGCAGTCTATACTTAGCGAAGAGCTCCTACAATGAGCAGTTCTTC. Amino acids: CASSLYLAKSSYNEQFF.

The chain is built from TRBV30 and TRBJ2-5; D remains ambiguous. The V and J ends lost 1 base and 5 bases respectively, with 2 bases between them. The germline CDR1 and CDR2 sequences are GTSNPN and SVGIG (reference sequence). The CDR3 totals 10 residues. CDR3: CAWSEETQYF. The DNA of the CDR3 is TGTGCCTGGAGTGAGGAGACCCAGTACTTC.

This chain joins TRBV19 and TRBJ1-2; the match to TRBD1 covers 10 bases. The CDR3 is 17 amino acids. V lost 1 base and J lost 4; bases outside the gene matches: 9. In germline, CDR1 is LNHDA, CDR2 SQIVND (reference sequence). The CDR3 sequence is CASSIGDRGHPSYGYTF. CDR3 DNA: TGTGCCAGTAGTATAGGAGACAGGGGGCACCCCTCCTATGGCTACACCTTC.

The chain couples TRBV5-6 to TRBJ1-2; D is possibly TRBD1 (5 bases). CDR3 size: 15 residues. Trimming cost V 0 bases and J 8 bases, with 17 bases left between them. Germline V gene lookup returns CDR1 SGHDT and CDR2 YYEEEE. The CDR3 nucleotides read TGTGCCAGCAGCTTGGGGTCAACAGCGGGGGGAGGCTACACCTTC. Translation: CASSLGSTAGGGYTF.

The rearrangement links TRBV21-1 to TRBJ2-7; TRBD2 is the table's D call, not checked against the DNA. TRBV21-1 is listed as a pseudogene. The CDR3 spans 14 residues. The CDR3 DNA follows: TGTGCCAGCAGCAAAGTAGTAGCGAACTACGAGCAGTACTTC. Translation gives CASSKVVANYEQYF.

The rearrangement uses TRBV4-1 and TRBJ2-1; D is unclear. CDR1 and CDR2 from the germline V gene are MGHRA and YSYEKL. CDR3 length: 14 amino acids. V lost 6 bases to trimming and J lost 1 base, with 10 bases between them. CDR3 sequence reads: CASRHGPSYNEQFF. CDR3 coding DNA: TGCGCCAGCAGGCACGGGCCATCCTACAATGAGCAGTTCTTC.

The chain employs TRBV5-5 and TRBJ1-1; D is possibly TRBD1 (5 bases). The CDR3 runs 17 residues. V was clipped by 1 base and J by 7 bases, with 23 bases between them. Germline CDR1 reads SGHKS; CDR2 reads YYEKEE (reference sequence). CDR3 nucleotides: TGTGCCAGCAGCTTGCCACCGGGATTGGGGGATGGTGATGAAGCTTTCTTT. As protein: CASSLPPGLGDGDEAFF.

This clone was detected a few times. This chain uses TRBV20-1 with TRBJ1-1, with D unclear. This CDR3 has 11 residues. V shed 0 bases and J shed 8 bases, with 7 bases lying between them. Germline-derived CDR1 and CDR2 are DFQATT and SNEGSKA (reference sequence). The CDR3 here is CSAREGREAFF. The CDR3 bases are TGCAGTGCTAGAGAGGGCAGGGAAGCTTTCTTT.

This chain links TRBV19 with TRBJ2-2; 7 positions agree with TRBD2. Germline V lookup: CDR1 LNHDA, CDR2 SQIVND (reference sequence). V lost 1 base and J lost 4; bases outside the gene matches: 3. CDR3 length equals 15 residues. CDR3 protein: CASSIGGRGTGELFF. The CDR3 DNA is TGTGCCAGTAGTATAGGTGGGAGGGGCACCGGGGAGCTGTTTTTT.

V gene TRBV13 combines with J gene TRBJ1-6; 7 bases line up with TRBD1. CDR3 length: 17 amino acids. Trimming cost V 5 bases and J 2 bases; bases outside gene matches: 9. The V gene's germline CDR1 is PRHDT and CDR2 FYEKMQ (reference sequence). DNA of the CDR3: TGTGCCAGCAGCCTACGACAGGGTGGCGCCTATAATTCACCCCTCCACTTT. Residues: CASSLRQGGAYNSPLHF.

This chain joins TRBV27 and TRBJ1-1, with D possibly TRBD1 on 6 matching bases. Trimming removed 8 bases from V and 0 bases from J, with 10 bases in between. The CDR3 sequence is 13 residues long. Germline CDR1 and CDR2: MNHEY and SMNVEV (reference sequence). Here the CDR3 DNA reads TGTGCCAGCCAACAGGGACTGAACACTGAAGCTTTCTTT. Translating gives CASQQGLNTEAFF.

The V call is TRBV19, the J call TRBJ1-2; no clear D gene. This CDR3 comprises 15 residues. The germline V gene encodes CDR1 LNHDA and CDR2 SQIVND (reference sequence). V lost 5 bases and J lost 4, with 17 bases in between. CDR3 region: CASSPVPYRSYGYTF. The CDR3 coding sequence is TGTGCCAGTAGTCCCGTGCCATACCGTAGCTATGGCTACACCTTC. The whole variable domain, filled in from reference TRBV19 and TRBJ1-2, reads DGGITQSPKYLFRKEGQNVTLSCEQNLNHDAMYWYRQDPGQGLRLIYYSQIVNDFQKGDIAEGYSVSREKKESFPLTVTSAQKNPTAFYLCASSPVPYRSYGYTFGSGTRLTVV.

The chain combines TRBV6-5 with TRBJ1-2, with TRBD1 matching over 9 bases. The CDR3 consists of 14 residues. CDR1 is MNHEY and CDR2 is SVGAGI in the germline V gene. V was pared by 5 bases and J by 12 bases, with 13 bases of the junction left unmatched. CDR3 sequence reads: CASSPTGTGWGDTF. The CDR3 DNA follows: TGTGCCAGCAGTCCTACCGGGACAGGGTGGGGTGACACCTTC.

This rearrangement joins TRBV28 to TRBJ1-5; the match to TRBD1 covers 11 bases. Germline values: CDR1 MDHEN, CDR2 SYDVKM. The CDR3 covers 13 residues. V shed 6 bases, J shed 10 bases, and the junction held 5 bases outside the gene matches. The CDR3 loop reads CASSSGQGGPQHF. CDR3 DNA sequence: TGTGCCAGCAGCTCGGGACAGGGGGGTCCCCAGCATTTT.

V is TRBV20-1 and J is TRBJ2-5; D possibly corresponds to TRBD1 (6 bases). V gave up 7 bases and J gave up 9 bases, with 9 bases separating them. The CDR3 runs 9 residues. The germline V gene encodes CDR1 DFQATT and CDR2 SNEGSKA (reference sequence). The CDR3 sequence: CSDKGAQYF. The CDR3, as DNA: TGCAGTGATAAGGGGGCCCAGTACTTC.

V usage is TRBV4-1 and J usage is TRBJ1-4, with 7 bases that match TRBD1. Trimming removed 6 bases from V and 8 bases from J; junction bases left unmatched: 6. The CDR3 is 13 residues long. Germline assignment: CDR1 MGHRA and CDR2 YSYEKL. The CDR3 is CASRDRRGEKLFF. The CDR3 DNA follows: TGCGCCAGCAGGGACAGGCGAGGAGAAAAACTGTTTTTT.

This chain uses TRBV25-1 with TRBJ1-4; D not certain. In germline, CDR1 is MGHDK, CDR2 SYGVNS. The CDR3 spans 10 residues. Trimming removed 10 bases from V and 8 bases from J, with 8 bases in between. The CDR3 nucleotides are TGTGCCACCCATCAAGAAAAACTGTTTTTT. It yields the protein CATHQEKLFF.

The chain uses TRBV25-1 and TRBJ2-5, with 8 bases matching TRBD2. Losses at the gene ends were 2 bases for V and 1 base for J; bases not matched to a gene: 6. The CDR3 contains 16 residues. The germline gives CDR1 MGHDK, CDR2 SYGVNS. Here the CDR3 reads CASSELSGALQETQYF. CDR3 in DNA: TGTGCCAGCAGTGAACTTAGCGGGGCTCTCCAAGAGACCCAGTACTTC.

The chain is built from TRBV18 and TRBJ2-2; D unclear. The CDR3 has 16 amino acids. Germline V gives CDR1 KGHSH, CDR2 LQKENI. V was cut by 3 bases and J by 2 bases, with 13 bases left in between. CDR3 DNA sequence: TGTGCCAGCTCACCTGTACCCGGAGTAAACACCGGGGAGCTGTTTTTT. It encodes CASSPVPGVNTGELFF.

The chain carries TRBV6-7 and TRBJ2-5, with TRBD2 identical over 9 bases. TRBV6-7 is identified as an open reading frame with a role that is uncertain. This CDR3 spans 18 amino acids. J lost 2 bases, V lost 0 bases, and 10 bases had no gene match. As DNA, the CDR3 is TGTGCCAGCAGTTACTCGGCGGGGGGGCCCACGGCGCAAGAGACCCAGTACTTC. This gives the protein CASSYSAGGPTAQETQYF.

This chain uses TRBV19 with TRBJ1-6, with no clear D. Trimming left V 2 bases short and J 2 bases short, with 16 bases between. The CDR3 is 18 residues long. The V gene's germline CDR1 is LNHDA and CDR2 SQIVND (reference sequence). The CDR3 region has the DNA TGTGCCAGTAGTATAAGGGTATCGAAGAGTCCCTATAATTCACCCCTCCACTTT. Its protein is CASSIRVSKSPYNSPLHF. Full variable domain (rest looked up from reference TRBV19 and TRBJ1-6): DGGITQSPKYLFRKEGQNVTLSCEQNLNHDAMYWYRQDPGQGLRLIYYSQIVNDFQKGDIAEGYSVSREKKESFPLTVTSAQKNPTAFYLCASSIRVSKSPYNSPLHFGNGTRLTVT.

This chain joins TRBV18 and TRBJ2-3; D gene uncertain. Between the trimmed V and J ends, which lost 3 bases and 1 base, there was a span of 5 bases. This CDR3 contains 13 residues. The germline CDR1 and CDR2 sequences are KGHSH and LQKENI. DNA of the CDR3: TGTGCCAGCTCACCCCCGGGCACAGATACGCAGTATTTT. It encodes CASSPPGTDTQYF.

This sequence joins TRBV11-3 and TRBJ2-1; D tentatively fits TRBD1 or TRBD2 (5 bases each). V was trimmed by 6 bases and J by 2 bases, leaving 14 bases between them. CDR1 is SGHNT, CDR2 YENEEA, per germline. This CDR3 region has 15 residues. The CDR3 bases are TGTGCCAGCAGTTCCACGTCGGGGCCCTACAATGAGCAGTTCTTC. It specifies CASSSTSGPYNEQFF.

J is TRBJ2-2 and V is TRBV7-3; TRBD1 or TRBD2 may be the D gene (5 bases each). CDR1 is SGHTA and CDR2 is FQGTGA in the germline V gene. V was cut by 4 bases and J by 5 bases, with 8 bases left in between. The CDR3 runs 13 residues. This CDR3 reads CASSWDGTGELFF. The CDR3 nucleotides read TGTGCCAGCAGCTGGGACGGGACCGGGGAGCTGTTTTTT.

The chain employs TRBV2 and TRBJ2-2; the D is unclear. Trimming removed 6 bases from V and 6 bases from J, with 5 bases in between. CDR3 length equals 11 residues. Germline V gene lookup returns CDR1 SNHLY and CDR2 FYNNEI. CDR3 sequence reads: CASRVAGELFF. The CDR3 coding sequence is TGTGCCAGCAGGGTGGCCGGGGAGCTGTTTTTT.

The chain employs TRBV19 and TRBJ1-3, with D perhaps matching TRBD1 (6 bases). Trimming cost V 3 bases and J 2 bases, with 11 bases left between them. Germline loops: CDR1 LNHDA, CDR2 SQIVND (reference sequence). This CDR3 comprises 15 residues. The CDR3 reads CASSIPWTAGNTIYF. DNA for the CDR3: TGTGCCAGTAGTATTCCCTGGACAGCTGGAAACACCATATATTTT.